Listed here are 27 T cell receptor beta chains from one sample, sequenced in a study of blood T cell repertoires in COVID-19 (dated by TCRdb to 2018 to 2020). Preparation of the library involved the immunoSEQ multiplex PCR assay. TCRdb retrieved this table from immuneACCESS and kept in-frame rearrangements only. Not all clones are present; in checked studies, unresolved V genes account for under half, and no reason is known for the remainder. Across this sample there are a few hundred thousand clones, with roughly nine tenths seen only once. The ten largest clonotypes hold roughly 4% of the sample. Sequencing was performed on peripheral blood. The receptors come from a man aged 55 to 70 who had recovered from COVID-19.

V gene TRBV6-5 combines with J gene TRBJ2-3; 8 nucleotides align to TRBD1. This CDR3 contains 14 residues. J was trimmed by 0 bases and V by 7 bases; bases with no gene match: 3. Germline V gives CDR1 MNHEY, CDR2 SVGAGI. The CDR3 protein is CASTQGGSTDTQYF. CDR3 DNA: TGTGCCAGCACACAGGGGGGTAGCACAGATACGCAGTATTTT.

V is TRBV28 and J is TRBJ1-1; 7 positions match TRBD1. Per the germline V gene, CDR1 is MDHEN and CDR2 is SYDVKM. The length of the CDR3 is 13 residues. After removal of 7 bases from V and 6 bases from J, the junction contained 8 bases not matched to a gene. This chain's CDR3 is CASTGQFFSEAFF. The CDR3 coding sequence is TGTGCCAGCACGGGACAGTTCTTCTCTGAAGCTTTCTTT.

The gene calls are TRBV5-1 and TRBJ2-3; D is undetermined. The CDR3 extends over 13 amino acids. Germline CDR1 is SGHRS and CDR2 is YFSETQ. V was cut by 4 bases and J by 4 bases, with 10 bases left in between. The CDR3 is CASSRNSPDTQYF. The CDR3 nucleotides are TGCGCCAGCAGCCGAAACAGCCCAGATACGCAGTATTTT.

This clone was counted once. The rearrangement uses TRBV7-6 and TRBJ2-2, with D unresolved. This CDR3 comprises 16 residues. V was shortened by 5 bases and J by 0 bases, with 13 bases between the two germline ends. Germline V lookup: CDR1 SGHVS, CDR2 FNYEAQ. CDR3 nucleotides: TGTGCCAGCAGCCCAATAGCCTTTGCGAACACCGGGGAGCTGTTTTTT. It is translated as CASSPIAFANTGELFF.

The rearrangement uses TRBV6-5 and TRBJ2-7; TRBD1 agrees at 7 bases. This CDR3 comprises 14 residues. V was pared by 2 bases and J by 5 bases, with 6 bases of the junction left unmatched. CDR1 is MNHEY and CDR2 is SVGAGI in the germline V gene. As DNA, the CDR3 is TGTGCCAGCAGTTACGTGACAGGGTTCAACGAGCAGTACTTC. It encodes CASSYVTGFNEQYF.

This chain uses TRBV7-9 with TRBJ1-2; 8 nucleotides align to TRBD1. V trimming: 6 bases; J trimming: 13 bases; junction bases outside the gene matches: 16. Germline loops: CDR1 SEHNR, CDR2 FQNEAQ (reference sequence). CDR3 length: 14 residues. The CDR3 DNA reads TGTGCCAGCAGTTTGCTAGGGACAGGACATCTATTCACCTTC. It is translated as CASSLLGTGHLFTF.

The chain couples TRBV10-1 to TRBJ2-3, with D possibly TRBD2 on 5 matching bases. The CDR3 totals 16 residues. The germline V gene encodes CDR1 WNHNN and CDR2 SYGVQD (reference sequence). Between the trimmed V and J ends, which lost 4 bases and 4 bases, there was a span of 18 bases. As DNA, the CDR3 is TGCGCCAGCAGTGGAAGGACTGGGTTGTCCCCAGATACGCAGTATTTT. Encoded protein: CASSGRTGLSPDTQYF.

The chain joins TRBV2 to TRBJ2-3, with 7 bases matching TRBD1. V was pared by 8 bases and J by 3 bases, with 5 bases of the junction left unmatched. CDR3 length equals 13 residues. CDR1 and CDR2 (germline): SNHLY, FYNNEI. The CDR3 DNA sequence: TGTGCCAGCCCAACAGGGGAGACAGATACGCAGTATTTT. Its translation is CASPTGETDTQYF.

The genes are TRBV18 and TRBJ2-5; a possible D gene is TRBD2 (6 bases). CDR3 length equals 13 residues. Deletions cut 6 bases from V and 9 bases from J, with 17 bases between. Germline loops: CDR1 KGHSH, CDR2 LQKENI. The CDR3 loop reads CASSTGEYWAQYF. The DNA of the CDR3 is TGTGCCAGCTCGACGGGGGAGTATTGGGCCCAGTACTTC.

CDR3 in DNA: TGTGCCAGAAGCTTGCTTCCAGAGGGCGGGTGGCAGATGCTCAAACAACGATCCAATCAGCCCCAGCATTTT. Its protein product is CARSLLPEGGWQMLKQRSNQPQHF. This chain links TRBV5-3 with TRBJ1-5; D gene unclear. TRBV5-3 is an ORF, and what it does is uncertain. The CDR3 is made up of 24 amino acids. Trimming cost V 1 base and J 3 bases, with 38 bases left between them.

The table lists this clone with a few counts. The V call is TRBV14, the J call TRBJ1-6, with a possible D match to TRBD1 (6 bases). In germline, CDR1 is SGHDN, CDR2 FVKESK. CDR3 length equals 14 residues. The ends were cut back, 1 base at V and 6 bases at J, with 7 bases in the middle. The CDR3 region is CASSQVGANSPLHF. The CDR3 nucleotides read TGTGCCAGCAGCCAAGTGGGGGCTAATTCACCCCTCCACTTT.

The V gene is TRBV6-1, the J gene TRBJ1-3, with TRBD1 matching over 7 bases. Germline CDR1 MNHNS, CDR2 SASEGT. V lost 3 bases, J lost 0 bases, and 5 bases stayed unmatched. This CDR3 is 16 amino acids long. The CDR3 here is CASSEIQGTSGNTIYF. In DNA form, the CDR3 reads TGTGCCAGCAGTGAGATACAGGGGACCTCTGGAAACACCATATATTTT.

The CDR3 DNA reads as TGTGCCAGCAGCCAAGGGGGTAGCGGGGCCGCAAAGACCCAGTACTTC. This translates into CASSQGGSGAAKTQYF. The rearrangement uses TRBV3-1 (or the pseudogene TRBV3-2) and TRBJ2-5; 8 bases line up with TRBD2. Trimming took 1 base from V and 6 from J; bases not matched to a gene: 10. The germline V gene has CDR1 LGHDT and CDR2 YNNKEL (reference sequence). This CDR3 region has 16 residues.

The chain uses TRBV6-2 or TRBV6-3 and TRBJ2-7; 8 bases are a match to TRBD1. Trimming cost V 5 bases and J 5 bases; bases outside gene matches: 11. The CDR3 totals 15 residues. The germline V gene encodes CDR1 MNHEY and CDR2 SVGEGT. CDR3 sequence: CASSQGQGGRNEQYF. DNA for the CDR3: TGTGCCAGCAGTCAAGGACAGGGCGGTCGGAACGAGCAGTACTTC.

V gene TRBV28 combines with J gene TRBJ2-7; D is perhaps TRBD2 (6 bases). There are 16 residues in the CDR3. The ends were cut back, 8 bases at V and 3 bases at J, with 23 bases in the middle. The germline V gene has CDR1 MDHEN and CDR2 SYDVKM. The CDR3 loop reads CASYPTSGTPFYEQYF. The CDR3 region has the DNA TGTGCCAGCTACCCAACCTCCGGGACTCCTTTCTACGAGCAGTACTTC. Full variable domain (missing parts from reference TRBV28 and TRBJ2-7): DVKVTQSSRYLVKRTGEKVFLECVQDMDHENMFWYRQDPGLGLRLIYFSYDVKMKEKGDIPEGYSVSREKKERFSLILESASTNQTSMYLCASYPTSGTPFYEQYFGPGTRLTVT.

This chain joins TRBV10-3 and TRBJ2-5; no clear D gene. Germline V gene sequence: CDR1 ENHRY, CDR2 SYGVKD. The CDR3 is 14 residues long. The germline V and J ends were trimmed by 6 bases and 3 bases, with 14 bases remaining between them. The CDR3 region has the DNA TGTGCCATCAGCAACGCCGACATAAAAGAGACCCAGTACTTC. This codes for CAISNADIKETQYF.

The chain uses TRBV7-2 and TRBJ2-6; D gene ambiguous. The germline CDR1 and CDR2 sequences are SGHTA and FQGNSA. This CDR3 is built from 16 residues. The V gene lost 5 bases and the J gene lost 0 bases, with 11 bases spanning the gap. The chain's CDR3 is CASSLWSISGANVLTF. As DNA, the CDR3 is TGTGCCAGCAGCCTATGGTCCATCTCTGGGGCCAACGTCCTGACTTTC.

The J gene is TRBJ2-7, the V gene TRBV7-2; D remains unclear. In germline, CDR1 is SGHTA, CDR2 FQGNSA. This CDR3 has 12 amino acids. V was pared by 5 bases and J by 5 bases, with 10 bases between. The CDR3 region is CASSRNGHEQYF. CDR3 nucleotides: TGTGCCAGCAGCCGCAATGGGCACGAGCAGTACTTC.

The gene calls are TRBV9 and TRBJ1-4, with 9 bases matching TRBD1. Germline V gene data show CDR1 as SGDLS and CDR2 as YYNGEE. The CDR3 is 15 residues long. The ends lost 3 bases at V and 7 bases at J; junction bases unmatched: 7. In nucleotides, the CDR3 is TGTGCCAGCAGCGCACAGGGGGCGCCGGTTGAAAAACTGTTTTTT. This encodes CASSAQGAPVEKLFF.

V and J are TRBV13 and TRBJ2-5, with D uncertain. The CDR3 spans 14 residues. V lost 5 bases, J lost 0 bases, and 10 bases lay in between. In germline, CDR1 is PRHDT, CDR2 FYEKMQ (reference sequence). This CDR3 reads CASSTRVYQETQYF. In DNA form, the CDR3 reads TGTGCCAGCAGCACCCGGGTGTACCAAGAGACCCAGTACTTC.

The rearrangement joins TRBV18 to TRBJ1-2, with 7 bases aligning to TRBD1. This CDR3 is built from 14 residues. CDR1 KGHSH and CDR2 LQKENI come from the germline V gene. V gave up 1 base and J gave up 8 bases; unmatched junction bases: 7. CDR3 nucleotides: TGTGCCAGCTCACCACGGGGGACAGAGGCCGGCTACACCTTC. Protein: CASSPRGTEAGYTF.

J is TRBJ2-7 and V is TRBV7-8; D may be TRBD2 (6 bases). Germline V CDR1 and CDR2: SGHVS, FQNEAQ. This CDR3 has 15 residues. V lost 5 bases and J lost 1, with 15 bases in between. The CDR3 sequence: CASSQTAGSSYEQYF. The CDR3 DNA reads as TGTGCCAGCAGCCAAACCGCGGGGTCGTCCTACGAGCAGTACTTC.

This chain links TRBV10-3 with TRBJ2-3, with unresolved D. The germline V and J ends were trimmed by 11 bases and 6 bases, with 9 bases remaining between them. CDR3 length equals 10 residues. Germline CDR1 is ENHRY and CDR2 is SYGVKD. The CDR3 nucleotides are TGTGCCGCGCCGGTCGATACGCAGTATTTT. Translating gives CAAPVDTQYF.

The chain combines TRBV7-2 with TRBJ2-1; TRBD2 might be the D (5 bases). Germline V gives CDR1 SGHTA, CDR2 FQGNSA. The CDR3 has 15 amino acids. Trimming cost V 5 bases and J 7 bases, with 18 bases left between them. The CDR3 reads CASSPEELARNEQFF. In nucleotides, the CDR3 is TGTGCCAGCAGCCCCGAAGAGCTAGCTAGAAATGAGCAGTTCTTC. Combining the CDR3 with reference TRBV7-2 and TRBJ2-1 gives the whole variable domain GAGVSQSPSNKVTEKGKDVELRCDPISGHTALYWYRQSLGQGLEFLIYFQGNSAPDKSGLPSDRFSAERTGGSVSTLTIQRTQQEDSAVYLCASSPEELARNEQFFGPGTRLTVL.

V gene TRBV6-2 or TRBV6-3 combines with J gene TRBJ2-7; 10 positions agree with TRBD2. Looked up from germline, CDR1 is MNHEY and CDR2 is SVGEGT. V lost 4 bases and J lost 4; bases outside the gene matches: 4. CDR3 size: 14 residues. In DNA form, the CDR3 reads TGTGCCAGCAGTTTCAGCGGGGGGGCGTACGAGCAGTACTTC. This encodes CASSFSGGAYEQYF.

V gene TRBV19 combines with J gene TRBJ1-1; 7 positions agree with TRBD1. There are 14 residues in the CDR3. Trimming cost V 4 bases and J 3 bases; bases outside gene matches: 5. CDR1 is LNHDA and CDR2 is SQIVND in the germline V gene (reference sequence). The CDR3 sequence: CASSKFTGDTEAFF. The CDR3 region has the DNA TGTGCCAGTAGTAAATTTACAGGGGACACTGAAGCTTTCTTT.

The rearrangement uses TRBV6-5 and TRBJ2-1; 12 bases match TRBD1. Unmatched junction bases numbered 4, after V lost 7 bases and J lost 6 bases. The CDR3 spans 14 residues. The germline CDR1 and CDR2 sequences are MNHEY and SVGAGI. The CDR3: CASTLGQGANEQFF. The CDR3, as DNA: TGTGCCAGCACTTTGGGACAGGGGGCCAATGAGCAGTTCTTC.